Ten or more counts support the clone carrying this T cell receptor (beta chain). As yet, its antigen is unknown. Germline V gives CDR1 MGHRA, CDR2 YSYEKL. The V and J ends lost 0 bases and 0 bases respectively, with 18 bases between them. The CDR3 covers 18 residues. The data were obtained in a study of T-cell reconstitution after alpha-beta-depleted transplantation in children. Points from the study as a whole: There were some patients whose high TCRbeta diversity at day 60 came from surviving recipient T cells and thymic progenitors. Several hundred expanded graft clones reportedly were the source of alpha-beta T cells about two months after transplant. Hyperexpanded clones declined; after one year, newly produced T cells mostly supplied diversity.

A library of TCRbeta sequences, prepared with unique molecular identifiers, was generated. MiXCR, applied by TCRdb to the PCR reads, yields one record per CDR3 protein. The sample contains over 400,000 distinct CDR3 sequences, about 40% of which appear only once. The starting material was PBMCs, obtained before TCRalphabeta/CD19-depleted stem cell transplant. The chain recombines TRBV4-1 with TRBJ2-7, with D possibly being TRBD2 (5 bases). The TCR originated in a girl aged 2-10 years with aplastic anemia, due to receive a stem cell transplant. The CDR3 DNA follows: TGCGCCAGCAGCCAAGATACCCCCGAGCGGATCCTCTCCTACGAGCAGTACTTC. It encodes CASSQDTPERILSYEQYF.